Sequencing of this TCR beta chain was carried out in a study of T cell responses to AZD1222 COVID-19 vaccine. Study-wide findings and caveats: The donor cohort was predominantly white British with a female majority, and clonal diversity may have been underestimated. Of spike-specific TCRs, nearly half reportedly target regions left unmutated in variants.

Trimming pared 4 bases from V and 4 bases from J, leaving 14 bases between. Germline-derived CDR1 and CDR2 are SGHDN and FVKESK. The CDR3 loop spans 15 amino acids. Details on this clone: Its antigen is as yet unknown.

Data came from immunoSEQ multiplex PCR; TCRdb stores just in-frame clones and leaves some out. Seen here are some 82,000 clones, 90% observed once, and the top ten hold 5% to 6%. The TCR was taken from an adult in good health. The gene calls are TRBV14 and TRBJ1-3, with D tentatively TRBD1 (6 bases). Sample: peripheral blood, taken on day 0 of AZD1222 vaccination. CDR3 residues: CASSPPYGQGNTIYF. The CDR3 DNA is TGTGCCAGCAGCCCTCCGTACGGACAGGGAAACACCATATATTTT. Full variable domain (rest looked up from reference TRBV14 and TRBJ1-3): EAGVTQFPSHSVIEKGQTVTLRCDPISGHDNLYWYRRVMGKEIKFLLHFVKESKQDESGMPNNRFLAERTGGTYSTLKVQPAELEDSGVYFCASSPPYGQGNTIYFGEGSWLTVV.